The 25 T cell receptor beta chains listed next were all sequenced from one sample in a study of blood T cell repertoires in COVID-19. Generated by immunoSEQ multiplex PCR, the TCRdb table keeps only in-frame clones and is missing some. The sample contains 250,000 or so clones, around four fifths of which appear only once. Sample: peripheral blood. These receptors were obtained from a man aged 50-60 years with acute or convalescent COVID-19.

The chain employs TRBV2 and TRBJ1-6; 7 positions agree with TRBD1. J was trimmed by 6 bases and V by 3 bases; bases with no gene match: 5. The CDR3 length is 15 residues. Germline CDR1 SNHLY, CDR2 FYNNEI. This chain's CDR3 is CASSDGTDRNSPLHF. CDR3 nucleotide sequence: TGTGCCAGCAGTGACGGGACAGACCGTAATTCACCCCTCCACTTT.

V gene TRBV4-2 combines with J gene TRBJ2-3; perhaps TRBD2 as D (6 bases). The germline V and J ends were trimmed by 6 bases and 3 bases, with 10 bases remaining between them. In germline, CDR1 is LGHNA, CDR2 YNFKEQ. The CDR3 contains 13 residues. The CDR3 DNA is TGTGCCAGCAGTAAAGGGAGGACAGATACGCAGTATTTT. Protein sequence: CASSKGRTDTQYF.

This sequence joins TRBV5-1 and TRBJ2-1; 11 nucleotides match TRBD1. Germline trimming cut 0 bases from V and 5 bases from J; bases unmatched to any gene: 1. Germline loops: CDR1 SGHRS, CDR2 YFSETQ. The CDR3 has 15 amino acids. This CDR3 is CASSLEDRGHNEQFF. Written as DNA, the CDR3 is TGCGCCAGCAGCTTGGAGGACAGGGGGCACAATGAGCAGTTCTTC.

This chain uses TRBV10-2 with TRBJ2-7; a possible D gene is TRBD2 (7 bases). V was clipped by 8 bases and J by 1 base, with 12 bases between them. CDR1 is WSHSY and CDR2 is SAAADI in the germline V gene. The length of the CDR3 is 13 residues. The CDR3 DNA reads TGCGCCAGCTGGCGGGGGCCTTCCTACGAGCAGTACTTC. It is translated as CASWRGPSYEQYF.

This chain connects TRBV20-1 to TRBJ1-5, with D possibly matching TRBD1 (6 bases). The V gene's germline CDR1 is DFQATT and CDR2 SNEGSKA (reference sequence). The CDR3 sequence is 13 residues long. V lost 6 bases and J lost 6, with 15 bases in between. Written as DNA, the CDR3 is TGCAGTGCAAGTACAGGGCTCGGTCAGCCCCAGCATTTT. Its protein product is CSASTGLGQPQHF.

This clone was observed once. The chain is built from TRBV27 and TRBJ2-3, with 10 bases matching TRBD2. V lost 8 bases, J lost 2 bases, and 10 bases stayed unmatched. The germline V gene encodes CDR1 MNHEY and CDR2 SMNVEV (reference sequence). CDR3 length equals 16 residues. The CDR3 nucleotides read TGTGCCAGCGGGCCGTTGCTAGCGGGGGTCACAGATACGCAGTATTTT. This encodes CASGPLLAGVTDTQYF.

The chain joins TRBV24-1 to TRBJ2-2; 7 bases map to TRBD2. CDR3 length: 19 amino acids. Germline lookup yields CDR1 KGHDR and CDR2 SFDVKD. V lost 2 bases, J lost 3 bases, and 14 bases stayed unmatched. The CDR3 is CATSDSYPPWGGDTGELFF. DNA of the CDR3: TGTGCCACCAGTGATTCATATCCTCCCTGGGGGGGGGACACCGGGGAGCTGTTTTTT.

V gene TRBV15 combines with J gene TRBJ2-3; 7 bases are a match to TRBD2. The germline V gene has CDR1 LNHNV and CDR2 YYDKDF (reference sequence). The J segment lost 3 bases and the V segment lost 6 bases, leaving 12 bases of the junction unmatched. The CDR3 is 16 amino acids. The CDR3 reads CATRHLGGRGTDTQYF. The CDR3 DNA reads as TGTGCCACCAGACACTTAGGCGGGAGAGGAACAGATACGCAGTATTTT.

The chain employs TRBV11-2 and TRBJ2-1, with 8 bases aligning to TRBD2. CDR1 and CDR2 from the germline V gene are SGHAT and FQNNGV. The CDR3 runs to 15 residues. V dropped 6 bases and J dropped 4; count of bases not matched to a gene: 8. The CDR3 bases are TGTGCCAGCAGGATAGCGGGACCTCTTTACAATGAGCAGTTCTTC. This codes for CASRIAGPLYNEQFF.

The genes are TRBV4-1 and TRBJ1-2, with a tentative D call TRBD1 (5 bases). This CDR3 has 17 residues. V was pared by 0 bases and J by 0 bases, with 14 bases between. Per germline, CDR1 MGHRA and CDR2 YSYEKL. The CDR3 here is CASSQDARTGANYGYTF. CDR3 DNA sequence: TGCGCCAGCAGCCAAGACGCTAGAACAGGAGCTAACTATGGCTACACCTTC.

CDR3 region: CAWSVFGGGRNEQFF. The CDR3 DNA is TGTGCCTGGAGTGTATTTGGGGGGGGCAGGAATGAGCAGTTCTTC. J is TRBJ2-1 and V is TRBV30; D is possibly TRBD2 (7 bases). V was cut by 0 bases and J by 7 bases, with 16 bases left in between. Germline V gives CDR1 GTSNPN, CDR2 SVGIG (reference sequence). The CDR3 loop spans 15 amino acids.

The J gene is TRBJ1-5, the V gene TRBV7-3, with TRBD1 as a possible D gene (5 bases). CDR3 length: 13 residues. The V end lost 0 bases, the J end lost 7 bases, and 7 bases lay between the germline ends. From germline, CDR1 is SGHTA and CDR2 FQGTGA. This chain's CDR3 is CASSLTRTQPQHF. CDR3 sequence (DNA): TGTGCCAGCAGCTTAACACGGACACAGCCCCAGCATTTT.

V gene TRBV10-2 combines with J gene TRBJ1-5; 8 bases fit TRBD1. V lost 6 bases and J lost 10; bases outside the gene matches: 14. The CDR3 is made up of 15 amino acids. CDR1 and CDR2 from the germline V gene are WSHSY and SAAADI. This chain's CDR3 is CASSLDRGRRGPQHF. CDR3 nucleotides: TGCGCCAGCAGCCTCGACAGGGGCCGCCGTGGACCCCAGCATTTT.

Turning to this clone: This CDR3 is also generated by other DNA sequences in the sample. The V and J genes are TRBV7-9 and TRBJ1-1, with 9 positions matching TRBD1. The CDR3 length is 15 residues. With 2 bases clipped from V and 1 base from J, the junction kept 2 bases outside the gene matches. From germline, CDR1 is SEHNR and CDR2 FQNEAQ (reference sequence). Here the CDR3 DNA reads TGTGCCAGCAGCTTACAGGGACAGGGGAACACTGAAGCTTTCTTT. This translates into CASSLQGQGNTEAFF.

The CDR3 nucleotides read TGTGCCAGCAGCGGAGGGGTGGGGGAGGCCTTCTCTGGAAACACCATATATTTT. Protein sequence: CASSGGVGEAFSGNTIYF. The chain has TRBV7-9 and TRBJ1-3, with TRBD1 as a possible D gene (5 bases). Germline loops: CDR1 SEHNR, CDR2 FQNEAQ (reference sequence). V gave up 5 bases and J gave up 0 bases, with 20 bases separating them. This CDR3 comprises 18 residues.

This chain uses TRBV20-1 with TRBJ1-2, with 8 bases that match TRBD1. Trimming removed 7 bases from V and 7 bases from J; junction bases left unmatched: 5. The CDR3 length is 11 residues. Per germline, CDR1 DFQATT and CDR2 SNEGSKA (reference sequence). CDR3: CSGTDRGGYTF. CDR3 nucleotide sequence: TGCAGTGGCACAGACAGGGGTGGCTACACCTTC.

This clone was counted only a few times. The chain uses TRBV30 and TRBJ2-5; D may be TRBD2 (7 bases). Germline V lookup: CDR1 GTSNPN, CDR2 SVGIG (reference sequence). V lost 1 base and J lost 7, with 13 bases in between. There are 13 residues in the CDR3. In DNA, the CDR3 is TGTGCCTGGAGTGGTGGGGGGGCCGGGACCCAGTACTTC. It is translated as CAWSGGGAGTQYF.

This clone was detected once. The genes are TRBV4-1 and TRBJ1-5; 9 bases are a match to TRBD1. The CDR3 length is 16 residues. Per germline, CDR1 MGHRA and CDR2 YSYEKL. With 4 bases clipped from V and 3 bases from J, the junction kept 7 bases outside the gene matches. The CDR3 region is CASSLRDRAPNQPQHF. CDR3 sequence (DNA): TGCGCCAGCAGCCTTAGGGACAGGGCCCCCAATCAGCCCCAGCATTTT.

This chain connects TRBV7-6 to TRBJ1-2, with a tentative D call TRBD1 (5 bases). This CDR3 has 14 amino acids. The V and J ends lost 1 base and 5 bases respectively, with 11 bases between them. The germline V gene has CDR1 SGHVS and CDR2 FNYEAQ. For the CDR3, the DNA is TGTGCCAGCAGCTTAGATGCAGGGAAATATGGCTACACCTTC. It yields the protein CASSLDAGKYGYTF. Based on the CDR3 plus reference TRBV7-6 and TRBJ1-2, the full variable domain is GAGVSQSPRYKVTKRGQDVALRCDPISGHVSLYWYRQALGQGPEFLTYFNYEAQQDKSGLPNDRFSAERPEGSISTLTIQRTEQRDSAMYRCASSLDAGKYGYTFGSGTRLTVV.

This chain links TRBV12-3 or TRBV12-4 with TRBJ2-1, with TRBD1 matching over 8 bases. Losses at the gene ends were 4 bases for V and 9 bases for J; bases not matched to a gene: 5. The CDR3 is 13 residues long. CDR3 protein: CASSWAGGSEQFF. CDR3 DNA: TGTGCCAGCAGTTGGGCAGGGGGCAGTGAGCAGTTCTTC.

This chain connects TRBV3-1 (or the pseudogene TRBV3-2) to TRBJ2-5; the D gene is possibly TRBD1 (5 bases). Per germline, CDR1 LGHDT and CDR2 YNNKEL (reference sequence). Trimming stripped 4 bases from V and 0 bases from J, with 6 bases between. The CDR3 extends over 13 amino acids. The chain's CDR3 is CASSPGYQETQYF. The CDR3 DNA reads TGTGCCAGCAGCCCAGGGTACCAAGAGACCCAGTACTTC.

This sequence joins TRBV24-1 and TRBJ2-1; 11 bases fit TRBD2. Trimming took 0 bases from V and 8 from J; bases not matched to a gene: 5. The CDR3 covers 16 residues. Looked up from germline, CDR1 is KGHDR and CDR2 is SFDVKD. The CDR3, as DNA: TGTGCCACCAGTGATTTGCCGGCTAGCGGGAGGCATGAGCAGTTCTTC. It translates to CATSDLPASGRHEQFF.

This clone was seen a few times. The V gene is TRBV18, the J gene TRBJ1-6; D is possibly TRBD1 (6 bases). Germline CDR1 reads KGHSH; CDR2 reads LQKENI. V gave up 3 bases and J gave up 0 bases, with 12 bases separating them. The CDR3 consists of 17 residues. The CDR3 region is CASSPGTPGSYNSPLHF. The CDR3 nucleotides are TGTGCCAGCTCACCCGGGACACCTGGCTCCTATAATTCACCCCTCCACTTT.

The chain couples TRBV11-3 to TRBJ2-5; 13 bases line up with TRBD2. The CDR3 runs to 16 residues. V gave up 5 bases and J gave up 4 bases; unmatched junction bases: 7. The V gene's germline CDR1 is SGHNT and CDR2 YENEEA. Here the CDR3 reads CASSPRLAGGIETQYF. CDR3 bases: TGTGCCAGCAGCCCCCGACTAGCGGGAGGTATAGAGACCCAGTACTTC.

The CDR3 loop is CASSTLGPTGPLSNEQFF. CDR3 nucleotide sequence: TGTGCCAGCAGTACCCTCGGCCCTACAGGGCCCCTTAGTAATGAGCAGTTCTTC. The chain links TRBV27 to TRBJ2-1; a weak D match, TRBD1 (6 bases). V lost 5 bases and J lost 7, with 27 bases in between. CDR1 and CDR2 from the germline V gene are MNHEY and SMNVEV (reference sequence). The CDR3 extends over 18 amino acids.